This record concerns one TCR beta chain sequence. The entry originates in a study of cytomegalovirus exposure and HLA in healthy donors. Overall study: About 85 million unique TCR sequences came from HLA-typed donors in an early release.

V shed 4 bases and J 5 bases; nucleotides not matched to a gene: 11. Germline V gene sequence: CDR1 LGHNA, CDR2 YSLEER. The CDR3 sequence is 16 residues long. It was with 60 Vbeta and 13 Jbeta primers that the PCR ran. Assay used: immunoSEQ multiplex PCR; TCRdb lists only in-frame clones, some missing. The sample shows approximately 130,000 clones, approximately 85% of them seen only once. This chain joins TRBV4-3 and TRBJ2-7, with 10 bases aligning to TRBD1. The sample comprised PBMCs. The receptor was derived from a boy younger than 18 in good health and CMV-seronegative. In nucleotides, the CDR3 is TGCGCCAGCAGCCCCCAGGGGGACAGGGGTTTCCACGAGCAGTACTTC. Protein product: CASSPQGDRGFHEQYF.